One and the same sample provided the 30 T cell receptor beta chains below, sequenced in a study of CD8 T cells in ankylosing spondylitis (dated by TCRdb to about 2017). Study-level results and caveats: Blood from ankylosing spondylitis patients appeared to be characterized by a TCR beta motif composed of eight highly homologous amino acid variants.

Antigens for these TCRs are unknown. Library preparation employed 5' RACE. The reads were generated on an Illumina HiSeq 2500. Starting from the raw public reads, TCRdb applied fastp trimming at Q25, assembled clones with MiXCR and retained in-frame beta chains. Each CDR3 protein appears once, grouped with its most common genes and DNA. The sample includes 330,000 or so distinct CDR3 sequences, with around 7.6% observed a single time. The ten largest clones capture roughly 15% of the sample. The specimen sequenced was blood, either unsorted or a sorted T cell fraction (not recorded which). All receptors derive from a male donor with ankylosing spondylitis.

V and J are TRBV2 and TRBJ2-1; a weak D match, TRBD2 (5 bases). CDR3 length: 14 residues. V was cut by 8 bases and J by 8 bases, with 19 bases left in between. CDR1 is SNHLY and CDR2 is FYNNEI in the germline V gene. CDR3 DNA: TGTGCCAGCGTACGGACTCTAGGCGGAGATGAGCAGTTCTTC. It yields the protein CASVRTLGGDEQFF.

The sample holds many counts of this clonotype. The rearrangement joins TRBV29-1 to TRBJ1-1; D gene uncertain. This CDR3 has 11 amino acids. Germline loops: CDR1 SQVTM, CDR2 ANQGSEA. The ends were cut back, 5 bases at V and 7 bases at J, with 11 bases in the middle. This chain's CDR3 is CSVIGEIEAFF. CDR3 bases: TGCAGCGTTATTGGGGAAATTGAAGCTTTCTTT.

CDR3 in amino acids: CASSPPVGSGTYEQYF. The CDR3 DNA follows: TGTGCCAGCTCACCACCGGTGGGAAGCGGGACCTACGAGCAGTACTTC. The J gene is TRBJ2-7, the V gene TRBV18; 7 bases fit TRBD2. Trimming took 0 bases from V and 2 from J; bases not matched to a gene: 7. Germline CDR1 is KGHSH and CDR2 is LQKENI. The CDR3 totals 16 residues.

This chain uses TRBV3-1 with TRBJ2-1; D ambiguous. The CDR3 loop spans 15 amino acids. From germline, CDR1 is LGHDT and CDR2 YNNKEL (reference sequence). V was clipped by 1 base and J by 8 bases, with 15 bases between them. Here the CDR3 DNA reads TGTGCCAGCAGCCAAGCCCACCTAGGGCCCGATGAGCAGTTCTTC. Translation: CASSQAHLGPDEQFF.

This clonotype showed up many times. The chain recombines TRBV15 with TRBJ2-7; D is undetermined. Germline values: CDR1 LNHNV, CDR2 YYDKDF (reference sequence). With 5 bases removed from V and 6 bases from J, the gap between germline ends came to 14 bases. This CDR3 comprises 13 residues. CDR3 sequence reads: CATSRVQALEQYF. DNA for the CDR3: TGTGCCACCAGCCGTGTCCAAGCGCTCGAGCAGTACTTC. Drawing the rest from reference TRBV15 and TRBJ2-7, the complete variable domain is DAMVIQNPRYQVTQFGKPVTLSCSQTLNHNVMYWYQQKSSQAPKLLFHYYDKDFNNEADTPDNFQSRRPNTSFCFLDIRSPGLGDTAMYLCATSRVQALEQYFGPGTRLTVT.

This clonotype is a singleton in its sample. This may stem from a read error, because a much larger clone lies one nucleotide away. The chain couples TRBV10-3 to TRBJ2-7; TRBD1 matches 7 bases. J lost 0 bases, V lost 5 bases, and 7 bases had no gene match. The length of the CDR3 is 15 residues. Germline CDR1 ENHRY, CDR2 SYGVKD. CDR3 sequence reads: CAISRQGRFSYEQYF. CDR3 in DNA: TGTGCCATCAGTAGACAGGGAAGGTTCTCCTACGAGCAGTACTTC.

The table lists this clonotype with a few counts. The chain employs TRBV29-1 and TRBJ1-1; D is possibly TRBD1 (6 bases). This CDR3 contains 14 residues. Germline V gives CDR1 SQVTM, CDR2 ANQGSEA. V shed 6 bases and J shed 10 bases, with 24 bases lying between them. The CDR3 sequence: CSVDQGHQGGRAFF. The CDR3 nucleotides are TGCAGCGTCGACCAGGGACACCAGGGAGGACGAGCTTTCTTT.

The chain recombines TRBV29-1 with TRBJ2-2; D not resolved. The CDR3 is 13 amino acids. Germline assignment: CDR1 SQVTM and CDR2 ANQGSEA. Trimming pared 3 bases from V and 6 bases from J, leaving 11 bases between. CDR3 DNA sequence: TGCAGCGTTGAGGACCCGAGCCCCGGGGAGCTGTTTTTT. It yields the protein CSVEDPSPGELFF.

This clonotype was picked up a small number of times. The chain carries TRBV12-3 or TRBV12-4 and TRBJ1-6; D unresolved. Deletions cut 6 bases from V and 7 bases from J, with 13 bases between. The CDR3 has 14 residues. This CDR3 reads CASSPGSGNSPLHF. CDR3 DNA sequence: TGTGCCAGCAGCCCAGGTTCAGGCAATTCACCCCTCCACTTT.

The chain uses TRBV6-2 or TRBV6-3 and TRBJ2-2; D perhaps matches TRBD2 (5 bases). Trimming pared 5 bases from V and 6 bases from J, leaving 22 bases between. The CDR3 sequence is 17 residues long. Per the germline V gene, CDR1 is MNHEY and CDR2 is SVGEGT. The CDR3 sequence is CASSRGDGVGYSGELFF. The CDR3, as DNA: TGTGCCAGCAGTCGGGGAGACGGGGTCGGATACTCCGGGGAGCTGTTTTTT.

This clonotype was counted a few times. The chain carries TRBV7-3 and TRBJ2-7, with TRBD2 as a possible D gene (6 bases). Germline V lookup: CDR1 SGHTA, CDR2 FQGTGA. This CDR3 comprises 13 residues. Trimming left V 6 bases short and J 7 bases short, with 16 bases between. As DNA, the CDR3 is TGTGCCAGCAGTGTGTCGGGAGCTCGGGAGCAGTACTTC. Protein: CASSVSGAREQYF.

The table lists this clonotype with many counts. The chain uses TRBV11-2 and TRBJ2-2, with D unclear. Germline CDR1 is SGHAT and CDR2 is FQNNGV. There are 13 residues in the CDR3. With 1 base removed from V and 6 bases from J, the gap between germline ends came to 6 bases. The CDR3 DNA sequence: TGTGCCAGCAGCTTAGCAGGAGCCGGGGAGCTGTTTTTT. It encodes CASSLAGAGELFF.

This clonotype was seen repeatedly, ten times or more. The chain links TRBV28 to TRBJ1-2; D unresolved. Germline CDR1 is MDHEN and CDR2 is SYDVKM. V lost 8 bases to trimming and J lost 8 bases, with 15 bases between them. The CDR3 is made up of 12 amino acids. This chain's CDR3 is CASEDGSLGYTF. In DNA, the CDR3 is TGTGCCAGCGAGGACGGCTCCTTGGGCTACACCTTC.

In this sample, this clonotype turned up a few times. V and J are TRBV4-1 and TRBJ2-7; 9 positions agree with TRBD1. Germline trimming cut 3 bases from V and 2 bases from J; bases unmatched to any gene: 11. The CDR3 extends over 17 amino acids. The germline CDR1 and CDR2 sequences are MGHRA and YSYEKL. CDR3 sequence reads: CASSQYTGTGMAYEQYF. The CDR3 DNA follows: TGCGCCAGCAGCCAGTACACCGGGACAGGGATGGCCTACGAGCAGTACTTC.

J is TRBJ2-3 and V is TRBV9; 8 bases align to TRBD2. Losses at the gene ends were 6 bases for V and 1 base for J; bases not matched to a gene: 4. Germline assignment: CDR1 SGDLS and CDR2 YYNGEE. This CDR3 has 14 residues. CDR3 sequence (DNA): TGTGCCAGCAACCCACTAGCGGGCACAGATACGCAGTATTTT. This sequence encodes CASNPLAGTDTQYF.

The chain joins TRBV6-1 to TRBJ1-3, with 8 positions matching TRBD1. The CDR3 is 17 residues long. Germline values: CDR1 MNHNS, CDR2 SASEGT. The trim removed 6 bases at V and 8 bases at J, leaving 18 bases unmatched. The CDR3 sequence: CASSRAGWTGIKDTIYF. The CDR3 DNA reads TGTGCCAGCAGCCGTGCCGGGTGGACAGGGATCAAGGACACCATATATTTT.

This clonotype was observed a few times. The chain recombines TRBV10-3 with TRBJ1-5, with TRBD1 identical over 8 bases. V shed 3 bases and J 1 base; nucleotides not matched to a gene: 2. The CDR3 is 15 residues long. CDR1 is ENHRY, CDR2 SYGVKD, per germline. CDR3 DNA: TGTGCCATCAGTGAAAGGACAGGGAGCAATCAGCCCCAGCATTTT. This translates into CAISERTGSNQPQHF.

This clonotype has a count of ten or more. The chain uses TRBV5-1 and TRBJ2-3, with D uncertain. Germline CDR1 is SGHRS and CDR2 is YFSETQ. V dropped 0 bases and J dropped 2 bases, with 4 bases sitting between them. This CDR3 contains 13 residues. CDR3 sequence (DNA): TGCGCCAGCAGCTTGGCCCCCACAGATACGCAGTATTTT. This gives the protein CASSLAPTDTQYF.

This clonotype has more than one count but fewer than ten. V and J are TRBV7-3 and TRBJ2-3; D unresolved. Germline V lookup: CDR1 SGHTA, CDR2 FQGTGA. The V end lost 2 bases, the J end lost 0 bases, and 9 bases lay between the germline ends. The CDR3 totals 15 residues. CDR3 protein: CASSLARPSTDTQYF. The DNA of the CDR3 is TGTGCCAGCAGCTTAGCGCGGCCTAGCACAGATACGCAGTATTTT.

The chain employs TRBV7-8 and TRBJ1-1; unclear D gene. Germline-derived CDR1 and CDR2 are SGHVS and FQNEAQ. The CDR3 sequence is 15 residues long. Deletions cut 1 base from V and 1 base from J, with 10 bases between. The CDR3 DNA sequence: TGTGCCAGCAGCTTAGTTCGGTTGGGGAACACTGAAGCTTTCTTT. Amino acid sequence: CASSLVRLGNTEAFF.

This clonotype was recorded a few times. The V and J genes are TRBV2 and TRBJ2-5, with 7 bases lining up with TRBD2. After removal of 5 bases from V and 2 bases from J, the junction contained 5 bases not matched to a gene. Germline CDR1 is SNHLY and CDR2 is FYNNEI. The CDR3 extends over 14 amino acids. The CDR3 here is CASSPREAQETQYF. CDR3 sequence (DNA): TGTGCCAGCAGTCCCCGGGAGGCACAAGAGACCCAGTACTTC.

V gene TRBV9 combines with J gene TRBJ1-4; no definite D call. CDR1 SGDLS and CDR2 YYNGEE come from the germline V gene. The CDR3 spans 14 residues. V lost 7 bases and J lost 3, with 13 bases in between. CDR3 protein: CASSEGRSNEKLFF. The CDR3 nucleotides are TGTGCCAGCTCCGAAGGCAGGTCTAATGAAAAACTGTTTTTT.

In this sample, this clonotype turned up many times. The genes are TRBV30 and TRBJ2-2; 8 nucleotides line up with TRBD1. Germline V lookup: CDR1 GTSNPN, CDR2 SVGIG (reference sequence). Losses at the gene ends were 5 bases for V and 4 bases for J; bases not matched to a gene: 3. The CDR3 sequence is 13 residues long. CDR3 sequence reads: CAWQGAGTGELFF. For the CDR3, the DNA is TGTGCCTGGCAGGGGGCTGGCACCGGGGAGCTGTTTTTT.

There are many counts of this clonotype. CDR3 sequence: CAISESGRPYEQYF. The DNA for the CDR3 is TGTGCCATCAGTGAGTCGGGTCGACCCTACGAGCAGTACTTC. The V and J genes are TRBV10-3 and TRBJ2-7, with D hard to call. This CDR3 region has 14 residues. Trimming removed 0 bases at V and 2 bases at J, with 8 bases between. Germline V gene data show CDR1 as ENHRY and CDR2 as SYGVKD.

This clonotype has only a few counts. The chain couples TRBV7-6 to TRBJ2-7; the D call may be TRBD1 or TRBD2 (5 bases each). Germline CDR1 and CDR2: SGHVS and FNYEAQ. The CDR3 loop spans 11 amino acids. Between the trimmed V and J ends, which lost 5 bases and 9 bases, there was a span of 11 bases. The CDR3 DNA sequence: TGTGCCAGCAGCGCTGGGGACCGGCAGTACTTC. Its translation: CASSAGDRQYF.

This clonotype was observed at least ten times. The chain has TRBV5-6 and TRBJ2-1; 9 positions match TRBD2. Germline-derived CDR1 and CDR2 are SGHDT and YYEEEE. The junction had 5 bases not matched to a gene; V was cut back by 0 bases and J by 7 bases. The CDR3 is 15 amino acids. The CDR3 bases are TGTGCCAGCAGCTTGGGCGCTAGCGGGGTTAATGAGCAGTTCTTC. Translating gives CASSLGASGVNEQFF.

The chain carries TRBV29-1 and TRBJ2-1; 10 nucleotides agree with TRBD2. CDR1 is SQVTM, CDR2 ANQGSEA, per germline. This CDR3 has 14 residues. J lost 6 bases, V lost 4 bases, and 6 bases had no gene match. CDR3 nucleotides: TGCAGCGTTGGTCGAGCGGGAGGGCCCAATGAGCAGTTCTTC. Encoded protein: CSVGRAGGPNEQFF.

The gene calls are TRBV29-1 and TRBJ2-3; D is possibly TRBD2 (5 bases). V was shortened by 4 bases and J by 3 bases, with 8 bases between the two germline ends. Germline V gives CDR1 SQVTM, CDR2 ANQGSEA. The CDR3 consists of 12 residues. CDR3 loop: CSVVWRTDTQYF. In DNA form, the CDR3 reads TGCAGCGTTGTCTGGAGGACAGATACGCAGTATTTT.

The V gene is TRBV20-1, the J gene TRBJ2-7; 11 nucleotides match TRBD2. The CDR3 totals 13 residues. Germline V gene lookup returns CDR1 DFQATT and CDR2 SNEGSKA (reference sequence). Trimming at V came to 6 bases and at J to 7 bases, leaving 8 bases not matched to a gene. The CDR3 loop reads CSAPLAGAGEQYF. Written as DNA, the CDR3 is TGCAGTGCGCCACTAGCGGGAGCTGGGGAGCAGTACTTC.

This clonotype was seen a few times. The chain couples TRBV14 to TRBJ2-1; 9 nucleotides align to TRBD1. The J segment lost 12 bases and the V segment lost 5 bases, leaving 8 bases of the junction unmatched. Germline loops: CDR1 SGHDN, CDR2 FVKESK. This CDR3 is 13 amino acids long. In DNA form, the CDR3 reads TGTGCCAGCAGCAGTTCACAGGGGGCTGGGCAGTTCTTC. This encodes CASSSSQGAGQFF. Using reference TRBV14 and TRBJ2-1 for the parts outside the CDR3, the full variable domain is EAGVTQFPSHSVIEKGQTVTLRCDPISGHDNLYWYRRVMGKEIKFLLHFVKESKQDESGMPNNRFLAERTGGTYSTLKVQPAELEDSGVYFCASSSSQGAGQFFGPGTRLTVL.